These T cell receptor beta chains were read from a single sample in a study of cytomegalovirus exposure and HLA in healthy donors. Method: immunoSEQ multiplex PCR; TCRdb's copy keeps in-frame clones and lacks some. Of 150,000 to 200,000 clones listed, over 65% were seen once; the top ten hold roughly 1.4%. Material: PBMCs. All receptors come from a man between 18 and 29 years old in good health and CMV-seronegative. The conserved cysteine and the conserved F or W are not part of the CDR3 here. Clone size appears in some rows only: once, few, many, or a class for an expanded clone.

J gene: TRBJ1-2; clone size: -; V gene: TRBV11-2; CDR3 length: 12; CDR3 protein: ASSAPGGDYGYT
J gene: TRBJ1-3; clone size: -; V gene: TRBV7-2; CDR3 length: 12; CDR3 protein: ASSPNRGGNTIY
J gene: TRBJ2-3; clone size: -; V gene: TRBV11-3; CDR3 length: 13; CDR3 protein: ASSLRTSGRDTQY
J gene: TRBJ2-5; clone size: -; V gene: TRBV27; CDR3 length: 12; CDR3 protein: ASSLRLDRETQY
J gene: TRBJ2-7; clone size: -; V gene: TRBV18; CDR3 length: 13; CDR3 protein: ASSRGTGEAYEQY
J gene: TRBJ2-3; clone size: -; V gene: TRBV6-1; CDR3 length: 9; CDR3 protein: ASSERDTQY
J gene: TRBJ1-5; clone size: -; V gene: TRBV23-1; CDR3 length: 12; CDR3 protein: ASSKTGGRQPQH
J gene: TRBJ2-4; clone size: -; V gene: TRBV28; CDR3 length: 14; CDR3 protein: ASSLPESGAKNIQY
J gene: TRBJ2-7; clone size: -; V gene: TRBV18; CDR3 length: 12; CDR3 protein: ASSPLDSSYEQY
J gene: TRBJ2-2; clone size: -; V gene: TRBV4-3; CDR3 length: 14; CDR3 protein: ASSQDPSGGIRELF
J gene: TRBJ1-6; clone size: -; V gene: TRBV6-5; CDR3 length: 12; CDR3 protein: ASSPDRVNSPLH
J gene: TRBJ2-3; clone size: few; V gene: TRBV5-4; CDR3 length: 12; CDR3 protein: ASSPGTITDTQY
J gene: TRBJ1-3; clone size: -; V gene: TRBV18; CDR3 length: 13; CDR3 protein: ASSPGSTGTNTIY
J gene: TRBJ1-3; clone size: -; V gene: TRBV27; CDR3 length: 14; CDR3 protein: ASSLSGQGSGNTIY
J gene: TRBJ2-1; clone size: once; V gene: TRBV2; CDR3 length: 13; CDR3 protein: ASNRGQGRYNEQF
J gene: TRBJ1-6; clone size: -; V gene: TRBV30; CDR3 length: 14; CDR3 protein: AWRRDRRNYNSPLH
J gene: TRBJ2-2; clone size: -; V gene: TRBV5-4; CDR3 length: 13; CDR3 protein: ASSPPGQNTGELF
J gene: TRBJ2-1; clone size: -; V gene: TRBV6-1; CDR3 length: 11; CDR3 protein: ASNDNNYNEQF
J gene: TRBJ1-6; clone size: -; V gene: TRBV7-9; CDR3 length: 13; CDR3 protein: ASSLSHGADSPLH
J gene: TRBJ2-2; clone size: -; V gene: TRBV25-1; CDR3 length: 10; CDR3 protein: ASSVGTGELF
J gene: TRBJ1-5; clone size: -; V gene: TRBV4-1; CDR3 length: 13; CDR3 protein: ASSQVAESNQPQH
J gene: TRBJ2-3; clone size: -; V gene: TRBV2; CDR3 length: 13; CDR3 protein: ASSDGGGVTDTQY
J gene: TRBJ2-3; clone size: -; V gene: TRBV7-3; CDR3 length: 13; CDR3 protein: ASSFQTSGTDTQY
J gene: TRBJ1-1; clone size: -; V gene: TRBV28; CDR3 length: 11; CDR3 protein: ASSLEGRGAAF
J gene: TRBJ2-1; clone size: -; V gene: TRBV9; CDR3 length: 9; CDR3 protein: ASSVDREQF
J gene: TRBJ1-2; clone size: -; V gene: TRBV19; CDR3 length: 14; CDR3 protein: ASSHDRGPSRYGYT
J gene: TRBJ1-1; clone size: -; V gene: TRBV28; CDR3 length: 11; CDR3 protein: ASSIYRGLEAF
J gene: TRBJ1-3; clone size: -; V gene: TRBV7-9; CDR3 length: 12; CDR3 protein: ASSLGTSGNTIY
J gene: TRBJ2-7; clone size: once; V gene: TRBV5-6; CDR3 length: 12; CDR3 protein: ASSLGDRDFAQY
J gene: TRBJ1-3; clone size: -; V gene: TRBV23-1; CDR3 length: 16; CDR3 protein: ASSQSEDRGSSGNTIY
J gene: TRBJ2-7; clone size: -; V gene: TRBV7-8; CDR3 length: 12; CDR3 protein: ASSILTGSYEQY
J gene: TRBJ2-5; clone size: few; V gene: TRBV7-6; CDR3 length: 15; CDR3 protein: ASSPRLLTGNQETQY
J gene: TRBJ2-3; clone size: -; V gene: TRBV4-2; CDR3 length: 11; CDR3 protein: ASRSTSGDTQY
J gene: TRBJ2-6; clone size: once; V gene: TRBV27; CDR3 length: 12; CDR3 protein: ASRPSGGANVLT
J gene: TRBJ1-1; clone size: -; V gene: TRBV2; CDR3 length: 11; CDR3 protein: ASSPDRGTEAF
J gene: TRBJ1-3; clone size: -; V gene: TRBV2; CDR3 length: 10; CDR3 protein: ATSGQGNTIY
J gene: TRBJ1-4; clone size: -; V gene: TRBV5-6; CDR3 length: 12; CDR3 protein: ASSLVATNEKLF
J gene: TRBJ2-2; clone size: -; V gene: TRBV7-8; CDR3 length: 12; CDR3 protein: ASSWTEGTGELF
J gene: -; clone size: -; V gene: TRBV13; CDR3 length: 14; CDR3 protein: ASSPPDRNLPYEQY
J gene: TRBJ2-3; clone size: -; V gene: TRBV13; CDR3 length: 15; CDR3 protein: ASSVPGGSGGADTQY
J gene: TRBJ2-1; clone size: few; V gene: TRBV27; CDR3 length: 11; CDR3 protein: ASSVRGYNEQF
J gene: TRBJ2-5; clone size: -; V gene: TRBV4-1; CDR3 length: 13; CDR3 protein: ASSQENADQETQY
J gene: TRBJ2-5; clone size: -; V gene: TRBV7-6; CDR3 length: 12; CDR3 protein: ASSLSSEDVTQY
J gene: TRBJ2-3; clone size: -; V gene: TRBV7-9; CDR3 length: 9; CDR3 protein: ASSLPGAQY
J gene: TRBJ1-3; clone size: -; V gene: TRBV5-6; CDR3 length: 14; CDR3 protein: ASSRKGSHSGNTIY
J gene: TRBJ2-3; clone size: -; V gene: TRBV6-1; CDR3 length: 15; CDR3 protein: ASSEALSGASTDTQY
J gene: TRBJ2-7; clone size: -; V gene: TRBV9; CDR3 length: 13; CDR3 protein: ASSVGDRVSYEQY
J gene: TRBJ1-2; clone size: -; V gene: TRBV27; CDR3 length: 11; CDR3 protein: ASSLTGGYGYT
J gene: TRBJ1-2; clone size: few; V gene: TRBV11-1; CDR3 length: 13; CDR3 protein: ASSLGTGLIDGYT
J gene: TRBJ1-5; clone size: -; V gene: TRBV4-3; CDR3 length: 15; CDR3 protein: ASSQGDRDWGNQPQH
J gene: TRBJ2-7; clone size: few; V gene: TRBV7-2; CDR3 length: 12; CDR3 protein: ASSHTTESYEQY
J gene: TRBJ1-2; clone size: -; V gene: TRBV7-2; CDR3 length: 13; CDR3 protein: ASSFADRSLYGYT
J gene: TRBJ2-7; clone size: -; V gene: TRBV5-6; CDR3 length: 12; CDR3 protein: ASTLQANLQEQY
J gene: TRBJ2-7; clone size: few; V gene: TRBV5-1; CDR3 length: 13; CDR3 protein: ASSVGTGISYEQY
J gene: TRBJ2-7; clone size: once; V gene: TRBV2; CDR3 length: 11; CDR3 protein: ASRFNSLYEQY
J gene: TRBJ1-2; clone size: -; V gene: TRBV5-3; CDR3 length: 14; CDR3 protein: ARSLVFPGQFYGYT
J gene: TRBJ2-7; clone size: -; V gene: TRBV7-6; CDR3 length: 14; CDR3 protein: ASSETYSGRAYEQY
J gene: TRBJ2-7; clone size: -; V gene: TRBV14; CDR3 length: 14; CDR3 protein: ASSQVRPGQGSEQY